The 28 T cell receptor beta chains reported below all come from one sample, sequenced in a study of metastatic and nonmetastatic thyroid tumors. Each patient went into thyroid surgery without having received any treatment. TCRdb re-called clones via MiXCR from the PCR reads. This sample carries around 20,000 clones, about 22% of them seen once, and the ten largest clones take more than 9%. The sample comprised tumor tissue. Receptor source: a female donor with papillary thyroid cancer or a benign thyroid nodule (not recorded which). Some clones in this sample may be carry-over from other donors' samples.

This clone appeared a few times. The chain employs TRBV20-1 and TRBJ1-1; D remains unclear. CDR3 length: 13 residues. V was shortened by 0 bases and J by 1 base, with 6 bases between the two germline ends. Germline lookup yields CDR1 DFQATT and CDR2 SNEGSKA (reference sequence). The CDR3 spells CSAREQENTEAFF. The CDR3 bases are TGCAGTGCTAGAGAGCAGGAGAACACTGAAGCTTTCTTT.

This clone was observed a few times. The V and J genes are TRBV6-2 or TRBV6-3 and TRBJ1-5; D is ambiguous. The germline V gene has CDR1 MNHEY and CDR2 SVGEGT. V shed 0 bases and J shed 2 bases, with 11 bases lying between them. The CDR3 covers 16 residues. This chain's CDR3 is CASSYSSASGNQPQHF. The CDR3 DNA reads TGTGCCAGCAGTTACTCCTCTGCGTCTGGCAATCAGCCCCAGCATTTT.

This clone was seen repeatedly, ten times or more. The chain carries TRBV9 and TRBJ2-7; tentatively, D is TRBD2 (5 bases). Trimming took off 0 bases at V and 0 bases at J, with 7 bases between the two ends. This CDR3 is built from 14 residues. Germline V gene sequence: CDR1 SGDLS, CDR2 YYNGEE. The CDR3 coding sequence is TGTGCCAGCAGCGTAGCTAGCAGCTCCTACGAGCAGTACTTC. It translates to CASSVASSSYEQYF. Using reference TRBV9 and TRBJ2-7 for the parts outside the CDR3, the full variable domain is DSGVTQTPKHLITATGQRVTLRCSPRSGDLSVYWYQQSLDQGLQFLIQYYNGEERAKGNILERFSAQQFPDLHSELNLSSLELGDSALYFCASSVASSSYEQYFGPGTRLTVT.

A word on this clone: An end of the junction differs from the germline gene, which may be a read error. This chain uses TRBV2 with TRBJ2-3; D may be TRBD1 (6 bases). The CDR3 length is 14 residues. In germline, CDR1 is SNHLY, CDR2 FYNNEI. CDR3 in DNA: TGTGCCAGCAGGGACAGTGGGTTCACAGATACGCATTATTTT. It specifies CASRDSGFTDTHYF.

Ten or more counts support this clone. This chain uses TRBV24-1 with TRBJ2-6; 7 bases are a match to TRBD2. Unmatched junction bases numbered 4, after V lost 6 bases and J lost 0 bases. Germline assignment: CDR1 KGHDR and CDR2 SFDVKD. The CDR3 totals 16 residues. The CDR3 reads CATSTSVNSGANVLTF. Here the CDR3 DNA reads TGTGCCACCAGTACTAGCGTAAACTCTGGGGCCAACGTCCTGACTTTC.

This clone came up a few times. This chain joins TRBV24-1 and TRBJ2-1; D gene unclear. Trimming took off 3 bases at V and 15 bases at J, with 11 bases between the two ends. This CDR3 is built from 11 residues. Germline CDR1 KGHDR, CDR2 SFDVKD. CDR3 sequence (DNA): TGTGCCACCAGTGATCCCCGACGGAGGTTCTTC. Protein: CATSDPRRRFF.

The chain has TRBV6-1 and TRBJ2-5, with D perhaps assigned TRBD1 or TRBD2 (5 bases each). CDR1 and CDR2 from the germline V gene are MNHNS and SASEGT. Trimming removed 7 bases at V and 5 bases at J, with 11 bases between. The CDR3 totals 12 residues. CDR3 in DNA: TGTGCCAGCACCGACTGGGGGGAGACCCAGTACTTC. It specifies CASTDWGETQYF.

This clone was observed many times. The chain combines TRBV27 with TRBJ1-1; 7 bases are shared with TRBD1. The CDR3 sequence is 16 residues long. V shed 5 bases, J shed 0 bases, and the junction held 9 bases outside the gene matches. Looked up from germline, CDR1 is MNHEY and CDR2 is SMNVEV (reference sequence). The CDR3 bases are TGTGCCAGCAGTGCGCGAACAGGGGCGATGAACACTGAAGCTTTCTTT. Its translation: CASSARTGAMNTEAFF.

The V gene is TRBV6-1, the J gene TRBJ2-1; TRBD1 is a possible D gene (5 bases). The CDR3 runs to 16 residues. Deletions cut 6 bases from V and 9 bases from J, with 24 bases between. Germline V gene sequence: CDR1 MNHNS, CDR2 SASEGT. Written as DNA, the CDR3 is TGTGCCAGCAGACAAACCCTTTGGTCAACAAGGGGTGAGCAGTTCTTC. Amino acid sequence: CASRQTLWSTRGEQFF.

The sample holds many counts of this clone. A clone one base away is much larger, so this may be a read error. The chain is built from TRBV6-1 and TRBJ1-1, with a tentative D call TRBD1 (6 bases). The CDR3 runs to 14 residues. Per the germline V gene, CDR1 is MNHNS and CDR2 is SASEGT. V lost 6 bases and J 4 bases, leaving 15 bases between the germline ends. The CDR3 region is CASRPGRTVTEAFF. In DNA form, the CDR3 reads TGTGCCAGCAGGCCAGGGCGGACAGTCACTGAAGCTTTCTTT.

By sample fraction, this clone is medium-sized. The CDR3, as DNA: TGTGCCACCAGCAGATCCCGGACAGGCCACTACGAGCAGTACTTC. It codes for CATSRSRTGHYEQYF. The chain carries TRBV15 and TRBJ2-7, with 7 bases aligning to TRBD1. CDR3 length equals 15 residues. Germline loops: CDR1 LNHNV, CDR2 YYDKDF (reference sequence). Trimming at V came to 2 bases and at J to 3 bases, leaving 7 bases not matched to a gene.

V and J are TRBV20-1 and TRBJ2-2; D may be TRBD1 (6 bases). Deletions cut 5 bases from V and 1 base from J, with 11 bases between. CDR1 is DFQATT and CDR2 is SNEGSKA in the germline V gene (reference sequence). The CDR3 runs to 14 residues. The CDR3 DNA reads TGCAGTGCTCCATTACAGGGGAACACCGGGGAGCTGTTTTTT. It codes for CSAPLQGNTGELFF.

This clone came up a few times. The chain combines TRBV12-3 or TRBV12-4 with TRBJ2-1; 7 bases agree with TRBD2. Trimming removed 9 bases from V and 10 bases from J; junction bases left unmatched: 18. The CDR3 sequence is 15 residues long. The CDR3 coding sequence is TGTGCCAGTGGCACCAAAAGCGGGAAGGAGGAAGAGCAGTTCTTC. Encoded protein: CASGTKSGKEEEQFF.

This clone was seen repeatedly, ten times or more. The chain uses TRBV18 and TRBJ1-2, with 7 nucleotides matching TRBD1. The length of the CDR3 is 14 residues. J gave up 6 bases and V 3 bases, and 7 bases lay outside the gene matches. The germline V gene has CDR1 KGHSH and CDR2 LQKENI. The CDR3 nucleotides are TGTGCCAGCTCACCGGGACAGCTTGTAGATGGCTACACCTTC. As protein: CASSPGQLVDGYTF.

This clone has at least ten counts. This chain joins TRBV7-9 and TRBJ1-4, with D unresolved. V was shortened by 0 bases and J by 0 bases, with 8 bases between the two germline ends. CDR1 SEHNR and CDR2 FQNEAQ come from the germline V gene (reference sequence). The CDR3 is 16 amino acids. The CDR3 DNA sequence: TGTGCCAGCAGCTTAGCGCAAAGTGCAACTAATGAAAAACTGTTTTTT. Residues: CASSLAQSATNEKLFF.

This clone was counted ten times or more. The chain links TRBV6-1 to TRBJ2-7; D remains unclear. The CDR3 totals 15 residues. Trimming left V 7 bases short and J 5 bases short, with 21 bases between. Germline CDR1 and CDR2: MNHNS and SASEGT. The CDR3 DNA reads as TGTGCCAGCAACATGCCTGGGGTAAGCTCAAACGAGCAGTACTTC. This codes for CASNMPGVSSNEQYF.

This clone has only a few counts. V usage is TRBV20-1 and J usage is TRBJ2-7; D may be TRBD1 or TRBD2 (7 bases each). The germline V and J ends were trimmed by 5 bases and 0 bases, with 17 bases remaining between them. The CDR3 contains 15 residues. Germline CDR1 is DFQATT and CDR2 is SNEGSKA (reference sequence). This CDR3 is CSAEGTAGNSYEQYF. The CDR3 DNA reads TGCAGTGCTGAGGGGACAGCGGGGAACTCCTACGAGCAGTACTTC.

This rearrangement joins TRBV30 to TRBJ1-1; tentatively, D is TRBD1 (5 bases). CDR3 size: 19 residues. Germline V CDR1 and CDR2: GTSNPN, SVGIG (reference sequence). Trimming removed 0 bases from V and 1 base from J, with 24 bases in between. The CDR3 DNA is TGTGCCTGGAGTGTACCTCGTGGGGGTTTCAGAACAGAGAACACTGAAGCTTTCTTT. As protein: CAWSVPRGGFRTENTEAFF.

The chain couples TRBV11-2 to TRBJ2-1, with D perhaps given as TRBD1 or TRBD2 (5 bases each). Germline CDR1 SGHAT, CDR2 FQNNGV. This CDR3 has 17 amino acids. The V gene lost 1 base and the J gene lost 3 bases, with 16 bases spanning the gap. The CDR3 protein is CASSLGGAGTLYNEQFF. In DNA form, the CDR3 reads TGTGCCAGCAGCTTAGGAGGGGCAGGAACACTCTACAATGAGCAGTTCTTC.

This clone is medium-sized (0.01 to 0.1%) by share. Distinct nucleotide sequences in the sample also encode this CDR3. This sequence joins TRBV4-1 and TRBJ2-7; 9 bases are a match to TRBD2. The CDR3 spans 16 residues. Germline CDR1 and CDR2: MGHRA and YSYEKL. Trimming cost V 0 bases and J 4 bases; bases outside gene matches: 7. The CDR3 region has the DNA TGCGCCAGCAGCCAAGATGGGCTAGCGGGAAAGTACGAGCAGTACTTC. The encoded protein is CASSQDGLAGKYEQYF.

The V and J genes are TRBV3-1 and TRBJ1-6; perhaps TRBD1 as D (5 bases). The length of the CDR3 is 14 residues. Germline V gene data show CDR1 as LGHDT and CDR2 as YNNKEL (reference sequence). V dropped 2 bases and J dropped 8 bases, with 10 bases sitting between them. The chain's CDR3 is CASSQRGEYSPLHF. CDR3 in DNA: TGTGCCAGCAGCCAAAGAGGGGAATATTCACCCCTCCACTTT.

The J gene is TRBJ2-7, the V gene TRBV20-1, with D maybe TRBD1 (5 bases). V was clipped by 4 bases and J by 3 bases, with 13 bases between them. This CDR3 is 13 amino acids long. Germline V gene data show CDR1 as DFQATT and CDR2 as SNEGSKA (reference sequence). CDR3 sequence reads: CSAIKTGHYEQYF. DNA for the CDR3: TGCAGTGCTATAAAAACAGGTCACTACGAGCAGTACTTC.

This clone was observed at least ten times. The chain recombines TRBV4-3 with TRBJ2-6; 8 bases map to TRBD2. Losses at the gene ends were 3 bases for V and 0 bases for J; bases not matched to a gene: 7. The germline CDR1 and CDR2 sequences are LGHNA and YSLEER. This CDR3 is built from 18 residues. CDR3 residues: CASSHGPSGFSGANVLTF. The CDR3 DNA follows: TGCGCCAGCAGCCACGGCCCTAGCGGGTTCTCTGGGGCCAACGTCCTGACTTTC.

This clone was found a few times. Here the CDR3 DNA reads TGTGCCAGCAGCCCTACCTTGAGGGACACCGGGGAGCTGTTTTTT. This translates into CASSPTLRDTGELFF. The chain links TRBV3-1 to TRBJ2-2; possible D gene TRBD2, 5 bases. The CDR3 is 15 amino acids. The germline V and J ends were trimmed by 4 bases and 3 bases, with 12 bases remaining between them. From germline, CDR1 is LGHDT and CDR2 YNNKEL (reference sequence).

This clone has at least ten counts. The genes are TRBV27 and TRBJ1-2; 8 bases match TRBD1. The germline gives CDR1 MNHEY, CDR2 SMNVEV (reference sequence). V gave up 5 bases and J gave up 4 bases; unmatched junction bases: 6. The CDR3 loop spans 14 amino acids. CDR3 in DNA: TGTGCCAGCAGTGGGGACAGGACTCTCTATGGCTACACCTTC. It translates to CASSGDRTLYGYTF.

Note on this clone: A much more abundant neighbour one base away suggests this may be a read error. This sequence joins TRBV6-9 and TRBJ2-7; 11 bases align to TRBD2. The CDR3 consists of 15 residues. V shed 7 bases, J shed 4 bases, and the junction held 9 bases outside the gene matches. The V gene's germline CDR1 is MNHGY and CDR2 SVAAGI. The DNA of the CDR3 is TGTGCCAGCATTGACTTAGCGGGAGGGCCTTACGAGCAGTACTTC. This encodes CASIDLAGGPYEQYF.

This clone was seen a handful of times. The chain carries TRBV2 and TRBJ1-1; D uncertain. This CDR3 region has 13 residues. With 3 bases removed from V and 2 bases from J, the gap between germline ends came to 7 bases. From germline, CDR1 is SNHLY and CDR2 FYNNEI. The CDR3 is CASSDWDNTEAFF. The CDR3 coding sequence is TGTGCCAGCAGTGATTGGGATAACACTGAAGCTTTCTTT.

This clone appeared many times. The rearrangement joins TRBV19 to TRBJ1-6, with 8 positions matching TRBD1. This CDR3 spans 13 amino acids. Germline CDR1 and CDR2: LNHDA and SQIVND (reference sequence). Trimming at V came to 5 bases and at J to 9 bases, leaving 3 bases not matched to a gene. CDR3 loop: CASSAGQGSPLHF. The CDR3 DNA follows: TGTGCCAGTAGTGCAGGACAGGGTTCACCCCTCCACTTT.